This is a list of T cell receptor beta chains from one sample in a study of shared clonotypes between healthy human individuals. TCRdb's copy holds only in-frame clones and misses some; the assay was immunoSEQ multiplex PCR. The table includes some 200,000 clones, about 65% detected once. The sequenced material came from memory CD4+ T cells sorted from blood. The origin of the receptors is a man younger than 45 in good health. CDR3s include the opening cysteine and the closing phenylalanine or tryptophan. The D gene is left open where the match is weak. Size is omitted from some rows. Given values are once, few, many or a class for expanded clones.

>.|.|TRBV5-1|TRBJ2-5
TGCGCCAGCAGCACAGGACAGCAGCAAGAGACCCAGTACTTC
CASSTGQQQETQYF
>few|.|TRBV6-1|TRBJ2-7
TGTGCCAGCAGTGACCCAGGGGATCTGGAGCAGTACTTC
CASSDPGDLEQYF
>.|.|TRBV7-9|TRBJ2-7
TGTGCCAGCAGCTTAGAACAGGGAGGCGAGCAGTACTTC
CASSLEQGGEQYF
>.|.|TRBV21-1|TRBJ2-6
TGTGCCAGCAGCAACTTCGAGAGGTCCAACGTCCTGACTTTC
CASSNFERSNVLTF
>.|TRBD1|TRBV18|TRBJ1-4
TGTGCCAGCTCTCCTCGGACAGGGTATGAAAAACTGTTTTTT
CASSPRTGYEKLFF
>.|TRBD2|TRBV7-2|TRBJ2-1
TGTGCCAGCACGACTAGCGGGAGGGGTGAGCAGTTCTTC
CASTTSGRGEQFF
>.|TRBD1|TRBV27|TRBJ2-7
TGTGCCAGCAGTCCGACGACAGGGGGCGATTATCACTACGAGCAGTACTTC
CASSPTTGGDYHYEQYF
>.|TRBD2|TRBV25-1|TRBJ2-5
TGTGCCAGCAGTGTGGCTAGCGGGAGGCCAAACCAAGAGACCCAGTACTTC
CASSVASGRPNQETQYF
>few|TRBD1|TRBV5-1|TRBJ1-4
TGCGCCAGCAGCGCGGGGGGGACAGGGAATGAAAAACTGTTTTTT
CASSAGGTGNEKLFF
>.|.|TRBV18|TRBJ2-7
TGTGCCAGCTCTCCCCCGGGACGCTCGGGCGAGCAGTACTTC
CASSPPGRSGEQYF
>.|.|TRBV14|TRBJ2-7
TGTGCCAGCAGCCGCTCATCCGCCTACGAGCAGTACTTC
CASSRSSAYEQYF
>.|.|TRBV28|TRBJ2-5
TGTGCCAGCAGTTTGAGGGAGACCCAGTACTTC
CASSLRETQYF
>.|TRBD1|TRBV9|TRBJ1-2
TGTGCCAGCAGCGTAGCCACAGGGGTCGGCGGCTACACCTTC
CASSVATGVGGYTF
>.|.|TRBV7-3|TRBJ1-5
TGTGCCAGCAGCCGGGACGGTCATAGCAATCAGCCCCAGCATTTT
CASSRDGHSNQPQHF
>.|.|TRBV10-3|TRBJ1-2
TGTGCCATCAGTGAGTCCGGGATTAACTATGGCTACACCTTC
CAISESGINYGYTF
>few|.|TRBV7-9|TRBJ1-5
TGTGCCAGCAGCTCCCAGGGTATCGGCAATCAGCCCCAGCATTTT
CASSSQGIGNQPQHF
>.|TRBD1|TRBV18|TRBJ1-5
TGTGCCAGCTCACCGGGACAGGGTTTCGGCAATCAGCCCCAGCATTTT
CASSPGQGFGNQPQHF
>.|TRBD2|TRBV7-3|TRBJ2-1
TGTGCCAGCAGCTTAGTCAGGGAACCCGGGGGGAGGCAGTTCTTC
CASSLVREPGGRQFF